The following is a T cell receptor (beta chain) sequence with its context. Its target is not known. This entry is derived from a study of CD8+ T cells in alopecia areata. The junction had 9 bases not matched to a gene; V was cut back by 5 bases and J by 6 bases. The CDR3 has 14 residues. Germline CDR1 MNHEY, CDR2 SVGAGI. Isolated RNA was reverse transcribed into cDNA used as the sequencing template. Only in-frame clones appear in the TCRdb table, and some are missing; sequencing was by immunoSEQ multiplex PCR. The sample yields around 180,000 clones, roughly 60% seen once. Regarding treatment: oral pan-JAK inhibitor, 5-10 mg twice daily. PBMCs were stained for CD3, CD4 and CD8, and CD4+ and CD8+ T cells were sorted. Overall study findings and caveats: Tissue-resident alphabeta T cells belonging to normal skin likewise get sequenced within scalp specimens.

Material: CD4+ T cells sorted from blood, obtained around week 47, from a patient treated with tofacitinib. The J gene is TRBJ2-7, the V gene TRBV6-5, with 8 bases lining up with TRBD2. The receptor's source is a human donor with alopecia areata. CDR3 residues: CASSPGLGNSEQYF. The CDR3, as DNA: TGTGCCAGCAGTCCGGGACTAGGTAATTCCGAGCAGTACTTC.